Below, 15 T cell receptor beta chains from the same sample are listed, as sequenced in a study of T cells after somatic rescue of genetic block. The repertoire was sequenced with immunoSEQ multiplex PCR; TCRdb's copy has only in-frame clones and lacks some. The data contain roughly 11,000 clones, around two thirds of them singletons. The sample consisted of peripheral blood mononuclear cells (PBMCs). These receptors originate from a boy aged 5-17 years.

The CDR3 nucleotides read TGTGCCAGCAGTGGACTAGCGGGAGGTACAAAGAGGAATGAGCAGTTCTTC. Amino acid sequence: CASSGLAGGTKRNEQFF. J is TRBJ2-1 and V is TRBV2; 13 nucleotides match TRBD2. V was clipped by 4 bases and J by 7 bases; unmatched bases: 10. In germline, CDR1 is SNHLY, CDR2 FYNNEI. This CDR3 spans 17 amino acids.

The chain uses TRBV7-2 and TRBJ1-4; no clear D gene. Germline V CDR1 and CDR2: SGHTA, FQGNSA. The ends were cut back, 1 base at V and 0 bases at J, with 12 bases in the middle. CDR3 length: 17 amino acids. In DNA form, the CDR3 reads TGTGCCAGCAGCTTAGGCCCGTACAGTGCAACTAATGAAAAACTGTTTTTT. It codes for CASSLGPYSATNEKLFF.

There are a few counts of this clone. This chain uses TRBV6-1 with TRBJ1-2; TRBD1 matches at 8 bases. Trimming at V came to 10 bases and at J to 4 bases, leaving 8 bases not matched to a gene. The CDR3 spans 13 residues. Per the germline V gene, CDR1 is MNHNS and CDR2 is SASEGT. In nucleotides, the CDR3 is TGTGCCATCTGGACAGGGCTAAGCTATGGCTACACCTTC. Amino acids: CAIWTGLSYGYTF.

This rearrangement joins TRBV5-1 to TRBJ1-5, with 10 bases fitting TRBD1. The CDR3 is made up of 14 amino acids. Germline trimming cut 5 bases from V and 3 bases from J; bases unmatched to any gene: 2. CDR1 is SGHRS, CDR2 YFSETQ, per germline. The CDR3 DNA is TGCGCCAGCAGGGGGACAGGGGACAATCAGCCCCAGCATTTT. Its translation is CASRGTGDNQPQHF.

DNA of the CDR3: TGTGCCAGCAAGGTAGCGGGAGGATTGAGGGCAGATACGCAGTATTTT. Translating gives CASKVAGGLRADTQYF. The rearrangement joins TRBV28 to TRBJ2-3; 10 nucleotides agree with TRBD2. The ends lost 7 bases at V and 4 bases at J; junction bases unmatched: 11. The germline V gene has CDR1 MDHEN and CDR2 SYDVKM. There are 16 residues in the CDR3.

This clone was seen only once. The gene calls are TRBV7-8 and TRBJ2-2, with 7 bases aligning to TRBD2. The CDR3 sequence is 16 residues long. Germline V gene data show CDR1 as SGHVS and CDR2 as FQNEAQ. J was trimmed by 5 bases and V by 0 bases; bases with no gene match: 6. The CDR3, as DNA: TGTGCCAGCAGCTTAGCTCTACTGGGGGGGACCGGGGAGCTGTTTTTT. Its protein product is CASSLALLGGTGELFF.

V is TRBV19 and J is TRBJ2-4, with 9 bases that match TRBD1. CDR3 size: 15 residues. From germline, CDR1 is LNHDA and CDR2 SQIVND (reference sequence). Trimming cost V 6 bases and J 0 bases; bases outside gene matches: 3. The CDR3 loop is CASRNRGLAKNIQYF. The CDR3 DNA reads as TGTGCCAGTAGGAACAGGGGGCTAGCCAAAAACATTCAGTACTTC.

CDR3 residues: CASKMNTEAFF. CDR3 nucleotides: TGCGCCAGCAAAATGAACACTGAAGCTTTCTTT. The rearrangement uses TRBV5-1 and TRBJ1-1; D gene uncertain. V was trimmed by 6 bases and J by 0 bases, leaving 3 bases between them. Germline V gene lookup returns CDR1 SGHRS and CDR2 YFSETQ. The CDR3 spans 11 residues.

As DNA, the CDR3 is TGTGCCAGCAGTTCCCTGACTGGGTCGGCCAAAAACATTCAGTACTTC. This encodes CASSSLTGSAKNIQYF. J is TRBJ2-4 and V is TRBV28; no firm D call. Between the trimmed V and J ends, which lost 4 bases and 1 base, there was a span of 14 bases. CDR1 is MDHEN and CDR2 is SYDVKM in the germline V gene. The CDR3 sequence is 16 residues long.

V and J are TRBV28 and TRBJ2-7; the match to TRBD1 covers 9 bases. The trim removed 5 bases at V and 2 bases at J, leaving 4 bases unmatched. CDR3 length equals 14 residues. Per germline, CDR1 MDHEN and CDR2 SYDVKM. The DNA for the CDR3 is TGTGCCAGCAGTCACAGGGGGCTCCCCTACGAGCAGTACTTC. Residues: CASSHRGLPYEQYF.

In DNA form, the CDR3 reads TGTGCCAGTAGTGGGACTAGCGGGAGCTCCTACAATGAGCAGTTCTTC. Residues: CASSGTSGSSYNEQFF. The chain recombines TRBV19 with TRBJ2-1; 14 nucleotides align to TRBD2. The V gene end was trimmed by 5 bases and the J gene end by 0 bases; junction bases not matched to a gene: 0. The CDR3 consists of 16 residues. CDR1 is LNHDA and CDR2 is SQIVND in the germline V gene (reference sequence).

The rearrangement joins TRBV4-1 to TRBJ2-5; no clear D gene. CDR3 length: 16 amino acids. Germline loops: CDR1 MGHRA, CDR2 YSYEKL. The V and J ends lost 0 bases and 2 bases respectively, with 13 bases between them. CDR3 sequence: CASSQDSPFLQETQYF. CDR3 sequence (DNA): TGCGCCAGCAGCCAAGATTCCCCCTTTCTTCAAGAGACCCAGTACTTC.

The rearrangement uses TRBV5-4 and TRBJ1-6; perhaps TRBD1 as D (6 bases). The CDR3 runs to 17 residues. Trimming took 3 bases from V and 1 from J, leaving 14 bases between them. Germline CDR1 is SGHNT and CDR2 is YYREEE (reference sequence). CDR3: CASSSPGAGSYNSPLHF. The CDR3 nucleotides read TGTGCCAGCAGCTCCCCGGGGGCCGGATCCTATAATTCACCCCTCCACTTT. Filled out from reference TRBV5-4 and TRBJ1-6, the complete variable domain reads ETGVTQSPTHLIKTRGQQVTLRCSSQSGHNTVSWYQQALGQGPQFIFQYYREEENGRGNFPPRFSGLQFPNYSSELNVNALELDDSALYLCASSSPGAGSYNSPLHFGNGTRLTVT.

This chain uses TRBV19 with TRBJ1-2; 9 nucleotides agree with TRBD1. In germline, CDR1 is LNHDA, CDR2 SQIVND (reference sequence). V lost 8 bases to trimming and J lost 2 bases; unmatched junction nucleotides: 6. The CDR3 loop spans 14 amino acids. CDR3: CASLSGTGNYGYTF. Written as DNA, the CDR3 is TGTGCCAGTCTGTCCGGGACAGGGAACTATGGCTACACCTTC.

This chain joins TRBV7-9 and TRBJ2-1; D is possibly TRBD1 or TRBD2 (5 bases each). The CDR3 has 18 amino acids. CDR1 is SEHNR and CDR2 is FQNEAQ in the germline V gene (reference sequence). V was clipped by 2 bases and J by 5 bases, with 22 bases between them. The CDR3 reads CASSLKGQRLTGNNEQFF. The CDR3 DNA is TGTGCCAGCAGCTTAAAGGGGCAGCGACTAACCGGCAACAATGAGCAGTTCTTC.